This T cell receptor (beta chain) originates from a study of shared clonotypes between healthy human individuals. Replicate PCRs from sorted subsets contained 200 ng DNA, which is 31,000 or so T cell genomes. The data were produced by immunoSEQ multiplex PCR, yet TCRdb's version contains in-frame clones alone and is incomplete. Here the sample spans about 1 million clones, roughly 70% being singletons. Germline trimming cut 1 base from V and 6 bases from J; bases unmatched to any gene: 1. Per the germline V gene, CDR1 is SGHTA and CDR2 is FQGNSA. The CDR3 is 13 residues long. The V call is TRBV7-2, the J call TRBJ2-5; 8 nucleotides line up with TRBD1. Sequencing was performed on memory CD4+ T cells sorted from blood. Regarding subset: CD45RA-negative fraction. This sequence originates from a man aged 18 to 29 in good health. CDR3 sequence reads: CASSLGQGKTQYF. The CDR3 nucleotides are TGTGCCAGCAGCTTAGGACAGGGGAAGACCCAGTACTTC.